These 19 T cell receptor beta chains originate from one sample sequenced in a study of blood T cell repertoires in COVID-19. Generated by immunoSEQ multiplex PCR, the TCRdb table keeps only in-frame clones and is missing some. The data contain about 130,000 clones, 65% to 85% of them singletons. Sequencing used peripheral blood. Source of these receptors: a man aged 25-45 years with COVID-19, enrolled during active disease.

The rearrangement uses TRBV2 and TRBJ2-7, with D possibly being TRBD1 (6 bases). The CDR3 contains 14 residues. Germline V gene lookup returns CDR1 SNHLY and CDR2 FYNNEI. Deletions cut 5 bases from V and 2 bases from J, with 13 bases between. CDR3 DNA sequence: TGTGCCAGCAGTTTCCGGGACACAGCCTACGAGCAGTACTTC. Protein: CASSFRDTAYEQYF.

CDR3 DNA: TGTGCCAGCAGCCAGGACAGCTACTATGGCTACACCTTC. It specifies CASSQDSYYGYTF. The J gene is TRBJ1-2, the V gene TRBV11-2, with a possible D match to TRBD1 (6 bases). V lost 5 bases, J lost 3 bases, and 10 bases lay in between. The CDR3 extends over 13 amino acids. Germline V lookup: CDR1 SGHAT, CDR2 FQNNGV.

V usage is TRBV6-2 or TRBV6-3 and J usage is TRBJ2-6, with D perhaps matching TRBD2 (6 bases). Germline-derived CDR1 and CDR2 are MNHEY and SVGEGT. The CDR3 runs 17 residues. The ends were cut back, 0 bases at V and 0 bases at J, with 9 bases in the middle. The CDR3 coding sequence is TGTGCCAGCAGTTACTCGGGACTCCTCTCTGGGGCCAACGTCCTGACTTTC. It translates to CASSYSGLLSGANVLTF.

This chain uses TRBV5-1 with TRBJ2-7, with D perhaps matching TRBD1 (5 bases). Trimming shortened V by 0 bases and J by 5 bases, and 24 bases separated the two germline ends. This CDR3 comprises 18 residues. CDR1 is SGHRS, CDR2 YFSETQ, per germline. This CDR3 is CASSLEGAAGFKTHEQYF. Here the CDR3 DNA reads TGCGCCAGCAGCTTGGAAGGGGCTGCCGGGTTCAAAACCCACGAGCAGTACTTC.

V usage is TRBV6-5 and J usage is TRBJ2-1, with 10 bases identical to TRBD1. This CDR3 contains 15 residues. CDR1 MNHEY and CDR2 SVGAGI come from the germline V gene. The V segment lost 7 bases and the J segment 7 bases; nucleotides outside the gene matches: 10. CDR3 sequence: CASTTGTGVWNEQFF. The CDR3 DNA reads TGTGCCAGCACCACCGGGACAGGGGTGTGGAATGAGCAGTTCTTC.

The chain recombines TRBV11-2 with TRBJ2-3; TRBD2 matches at 8 bases. V was clipped by 7 bases and J by 3 bases; unmatched bases: 15. CDR3 size: 17 residues. Germline lookup yields CDR1 SGHAT and CDR2 FQNNGV. CDR3 sequence reads: CASTPTVLAGFTDTQYF. DNA of the CDR3: TGTGCCAGCACCCCTACGGTGTTAGCGGGATTTACAGATACGCAGTATTTT.

CDR3 DNA sequence: TGTGCCAGCAGCTTAGAGGGAGGGCAGAATCAGCCCCAGCATTTT. Amino acids: CASSLEGGQNQPQHF. The J gene is TRBJ1-5, the V gene TRBV7-6; D uncertain. Germline V gene data show CDR1 as SGHVS and CDR2 as FNYEAQ. The CDR3 contains 15 residues. V gave up 1 base and J gave up 4 bases, with 11 bases separating them.

The chain has TRBV6-6 and TRBJ1-2; 8 bases match TRBD1. The CDR3 loop spans 14 amino acids. CDR1 is MNHNY and CDR2 is SVGAGI in the germline V gene (reference sequence). V trimming: 5 bases; J trimming: 8 bases; junction bases outside the gene matches: 10. In nucleotides, the CDR3 is TGTGCCAGCAGTGGTCCCGGGACAGGTGAGGGCTACACCTTC. It translates to CASSGPGTGEGYTF.

This chain links TRBV11-3 with TRBJ2-1; 15 nucleotides match TRBD2. J gave up 9 bases and V 6 bases, and 9 bases lay outside the gene matches. CDR3 length equals 16 residues. From germline, CDR1 is SGHNT and CDR2 YENEEA. CDR3 sequence: CASSYPGLAGGGEQFF. DNA of the CDR3: TGTGCCAGCAGTTATCCGGGACTAGCGGGGGGAGGTGAGCAGTTCTTC.

The CDR3 here is CASSLQGDQPQHF. CDR3 bases: TGTGCCAGCAGCTTACAGGGGGATCAGCCCCAGCATTTT. This rearrangement joins TRBV7-3 to TRBJ1-5, with 7 bases aligning to TRBD1. Germline V gene data show CDR1 as SGHTA and CDR2 as FQGTGA. This CDR3 has 13 residues. V gave up 2 bases and J gave up 5 bases; unmatched junction bases: 0. Full variable domain (missing parts from reference TRBV7-3 and TRBJ1-5): GAGVSQTPSNKVTEKGKYVELRCDPISGHTALYWYRQSLGQGPEFLIYFQGTGAADDSGLPNDRFFAVRPEGSVSTLKIQRTERGDSAVYLCASSLQGDQPQHFGDGTRLSIL.

The genes are TRBV5-8 and TRBJ1-1; 10 bases match TRBD1. The CDR3 consists of 16 residues. V shed 2 bases and J 5 bases; nucleotides not matched to a gene: 9. Germline V gene lookup returns CDR1 SGHTS and CDR2 YDEGEE. CDR3 in amino acids: CASSLAVTGGRTEAFF. The CDR3 DNA sequence: TGTGCCAGCAGCTTAGCCGTGACAGGGGGCCGGACTGAAGCTTTCTTT.

In DNA, the CDR3 is TGTGCCACCAGTGACCGTATCGATGGCTACACCTTC. Protein sequence: CATSDRIDGYTF. J is TRBJ1-2 and V is TRBV24-1; no firm D call. V lost 4 bases and J lost 6, with 8 bases in between. CDR1 and CDR2 from the germline V gene are KGHDR and SFDVKD. The CDR3 runs 12 residues.

J is TRBJ1-4 and V is TRBV4-3, with 7 bases that match TRBD1. The V gene's germline CDR1 is LGHNA and CDR2 YSLEER. V gave up 1 base and J gave up 3 bases; unmatched junction bases: 2. The length of the CDR3 is 15 residues. CDR3 sequence reads: CASSQVQGANEKLFF. CDR3 nucleotide sequence: TGCGCCAGCAGCCAAGTCCAGGGGGCTAATGAAAAACTGTTTTTT.

The CDR3 sequence is CASSPTGGNEKLFF. The DNA of the CDR3 is TGTGCCAGCAGCCCCACAGGGGGTAATGAAAAACTGTTTTTT. This chain uses TRBV9 with TRBJ1-4; 8 bases are shared with TRBD1. The CDR3 covers 14 residues. The V segment lost 4 bases and the J segment 4 bases; nucleotides outside the gene matches: 3. CDR1 is SGDLS and CDR2 is YYNGEE in the germline V gene.

This sequence joins TRBV21-1 and TRBJ1-5. TRBV21-1 is an annotated pseudogene. The CDR3 sequence is 16 residues long. The CDR3 nucleotides are TGTGCCAGCAGCAACCCTCCCCCTAGGCGGGGTGGGCCCCAGCATTTT. Protein sequence: CASSNPPPRRGGPQHF.

The chain combines TRBV6-5 with TRBJ1-2, with 7 bases aligning to TRBD1. This CDR3 spans 13 amino acids. V lost 2 bases and J lost 6; bases outside the gene matches: 3. Germline V CDR1 and CDR2: MNHEY, SVGAGI. The CDR3 spells CASSYTGVDGYTF. DNA of the CDR3: TGTGCCAGCAGTTACACAGGGGTGGATGGCTACACCTTC.

The V call is TRBV29-1, the J call TRBJ2-7; 8 bases are a match to TRBD1. The CDR3 totals 14 residues. The V segment lost 4 bases and the J segment 3 bases; nucleotides outside the gene matches: 8. From germline, CDR1 is SQVTM and CDR2 ANQGSEA. The CDR3 reads CSVVGTGGYYEQYF. Written as DNA, the CDR3 is TGCAGCGTTGTAGGCACAGGGGGGTACTACGAGCAGTACTTC.

The chain joins TRBV13 to TRBJ2-7; 7 bases are a match to TRBD1. V shed 0 bases, J shed 3 bases, and the junction held 8 bases outside the gene matches. The CDR3 is made up of 16 amino acids. The germline gives CDR1 PRHDT, CDR2 FYEKMQ (reference sequence). CDR3 in amino acids: CASSLGWTGENYEQYF. CDR3 sequence (DNA): TGTGCCAGCAGCTTAGGATGGACAGGTGAAAACTACGAGCAGTACTTC.

V usage is TRBV6-2 or TRBV6-3 and J usage is TRBJ1-1; D gene uncertain. The CDR3 totals 14 residues. Germline-derived CDR1 and CDR2 are MNHEY and SVGEGT. V was pared by 2 bases and J by 1 base, with 8 bases between. This chain's CDR3 is CASSYVEGNTEAFF. The CDR3 bases are TGTGCCAGCAGTTACGTAGAGGGGAACACTGAAGCTTTCTTT.